What follows are 6 T cell receptor beta chains derived from one specimen sequenced in a study of T cells in Graves' hyperthyroidism and ophthalmopathy. Amplified regions were TCR beta CDR3 sequences from RNA transcripts. With the HTBI primer set, the TCR CDR3 went through a first round of RT-PCR. TCRdb ran MiXCR on the multiplex PCR reads and lists one entry per CDR3 protein. In the table there are approximately 690,000 distinct CDR3 sequences, around 20% of which are singletons. The specimen was blood. All receptors come from a man in his thirties or forties with Graves' ophthalmopathy.

J is TRBJ2-3 and V is TRBV24-1; D is uncertain. The CDR3 is 11 residues long. Germline V lookup: CDR1 KGHDR, CDR2 SFDVKD. V was trimmed by 4 bases and J by 12 bases, leaving 10 bases between them. CDR3 residues: CATSDPLDQYF. The CDR3, as DNA: TGTGCCACCAGTGACCCATTGGATCAGTATTTT.

Note on this clonotype: A junction end diverges from the germline sequence, so it may reflect a read error. This sequence joins TRBV18 and TRBJ1-2; D is possibly TRBD1 (5 bases). CDR1 and CDR2 (germline): KGHSH, LQKENI. The CDR3 loop spans 17 amino acids. DNA of the CDR3: TGTGCCAGCCCACCAAGGAACGTGGCAGGGAGGAACTATGGCTACACCTTC. Translation gives CASPPRNVAGRNYGYTF.

The rearrangement uses TRBV2 and TRBJ2-7; D remains unclear. The V gene lost 0 bases and the J gene lost 1 base, with 16 bases spanning the gap. The CDR3 is 17 residues long. The germline gives CDR1 SNHLY, CDR2 FYNNEI. CDR3 region: CASSEALSAAISYEQYF. The DNA for the CDR3 is TGTGCCAGCAGTGAAGCGCTTTCAGCTGCAATTTCCTACGAGCAGTACTTC.

In its sample, this clonotype was seen many times. The gene calls are TRBV18 and TRBJ1-1; D possibly corresponds to TRBD1 (5 bases). V was shortened by 3 bases and J by 3 bases, with 14 bases between the two germline ends. CDR1 is KGHSH, CDR2 LQKENI, per germline. The CDR3 has 15 amino acids. In DNA, the CDR3 is TGTGCCAGCTCACCGTATGAGGGGACCTACACTGAAGCTTTCTTT. This codes for CASSPYEGTYTEAFF.

This clonotype has just a few counts. The chain couples TRBV4-1 to TRBJ1-2; D gene ambiguous. Deletions cut 1 base from V and 10 bases from J, with 13 bases between. CDR1 is MGHRA, CDR2 YSYEKL, per germline. This CDR3 contains 13 residues. The DNA for the CDR3 is TGCGCCAGCAGCCAAGGTGGAGTTGGAGACTACACCTTC. Translated: CASSQGGVGDYTF.

The rearrangement joins TRBV20-1 to TRBJ2-7; no firm D call. The V gene's germline CDR1 is DFQATT and CDR2 SNEGSKA (reference sequence). The V end was cut by 2 bases, the J end by 3 bases, with 14 bases between. The CDR3 has 14 residues. Written as DNA, the CDR3 is TGCAGTGCTAGAAGCACCACCGAAAGCTACGAGCAGTACTTC. Translation: CSARSTTESYEQYF.